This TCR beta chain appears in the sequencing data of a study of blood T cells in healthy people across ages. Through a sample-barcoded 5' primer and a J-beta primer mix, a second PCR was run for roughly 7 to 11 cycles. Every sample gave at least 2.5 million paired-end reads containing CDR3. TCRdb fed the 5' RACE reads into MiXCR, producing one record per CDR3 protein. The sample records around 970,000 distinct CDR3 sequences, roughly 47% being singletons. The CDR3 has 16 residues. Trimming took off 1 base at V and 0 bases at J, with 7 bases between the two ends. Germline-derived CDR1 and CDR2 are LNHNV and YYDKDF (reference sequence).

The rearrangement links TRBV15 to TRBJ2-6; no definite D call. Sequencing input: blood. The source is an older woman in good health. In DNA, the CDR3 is TGTGCCACCAGCAGAGTCGCGTACTCTGGGGCCAACGTCCTGACTTTC. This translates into CATSRVAYSGANVLTF.